The 24 T cell receptor beta chains below come from one sample, sequenced in a study of CD8+ T cells in alopecia areata. Isolated RNA was reverse transcribed into cDNA used as the sequencing template. Generated by immunoSEQ multiplex PCR, the TCRdb table keeps only in-frame clones and is missing some. In the table there are roughly 97,000 clones, around 38% of which are singletons. The specimen sequenced was CD4+ T cells sorted from blood. The origin of the receptors is a human donor with alopecia areata.

The chain has TRBV7-6 and TRBJ2-5, with a possible D match to TRBD1 (6 bases). V lost 0 bases, J lost 2 bases, and 7 bases lay in between. This CDR3 is built from 14 residues. Germline CDR1 is SGHVS and CDR2 is FNYEAQ. This CDR3 is CASSLARGQETQYF. The CDR3 nucleotides are TGTGCCAGCAGCTTAGCGAGGGGGCAAGAGACCCAGTACTTC.

V gene TRBV4-1 combines with J gene TRBJ1-5, with a weak D call TRBD1 (6 bases). V lost 1 base and J lost 4, with 14 bases in between. The CDR3 totals 16 residues. The V gene's germline CDR1 is MGHRA and CDR2 YSYEKL. The CDR3 spells CASSQGRGQRNQPQHF. The CDR3 coding sequence is TGCGCCAGCAGCCAAGGAAGAGGACAGAGGAATCAGCCCCAGCATTTT.

The V and J genes are TRBV14 and TRBJ2-5, with 9 bases lining up with TRBD1. Germline lookup yields CDR1 SGHDN and CDR2 FVKESK. This CDR3 has 15 residues. V gave up 4 bases and J gave up 2 bases; unmatched junction bases: 5. The CDR3 is CASSRRTGVQETQYF. DNA of the CDR3: TGTGCCAGCAGCCGCCGGACAGGGGTACAAGAGACCCAGTACTTC.

This clone has just a few counts. The rearrangement links TRBV29-1 to TRBJ2-1, with 7 bases that match TRBD1. J lost 2 bases, V lost 6 bases, and 13 bases had no gene match. The CDR3 runs to 16 residues. CDR1 SQVTM and CDR2 ANQGSEA come from the germline V gene. Here the CDR3 reads CSVTYFDRVTYNEQFF. Here the CDR3 DNA reads TGCAGCGTAACGTACTTCGACAGGGTCACCTACAATGAGCAGTTCTTC.

The chain is built from TRBV2 and TRBJ1-1, with D uncertain. V was clipped by 5 bases and J by 4 bases, with 5 bases between them. CDR1 and CDR2 from the germline V gene are SNHLY and FYNNEI. The CDR3 loop spans 11 amino acids. The CDR3 loop is CASSFSTEAFF. In nucleotides, the CDR3 is TGTGCCAGCAGTTTCAGCACTGAAGCTTTCTTT.

A few counts support this clone. J is TRBJ2-3 and V is TRBV7-2; no clear D. This CDR3 contains 12 residues. Trimming cost V 5 bases and J 10 bases, with 13 bases left between them. The V gene's germline CDR1 is SGHTA and CDR2 FQGNSA. The chain's CDR3 is CASSQPGPAQYF. The DNA of the CDR3 is TGTGCCAGCAGCCAACCTGGCCCGGCGCAGTATTTT.

Only a few counts were recorded for this clone. The chain uses TRBV28 and TRBJ1-1; a possible D gene is TRBD1 (5 bases). The CDR3 spans 14 residues. Trimming stripped 7 bases from V and 1 base from J, with 13 bases between. Germline lookup yields CDR1 MDHEN and CDR2 SYDVKM. CDR3 in amino acids: CASTWGGSNTEAFF. CDR3 nucleotides: TGTGCCAGCACTTGGGGCGGATCGAACACTGAAGCTTTCTTT.

This clone was found a few times. The V gene is TRBV29-1, the J gene TRBJ2-5, with TRBD1 identical over 7 bases. The end of the DNA is better explained by TRBJ2-7, so the J call may be wrong. The CDR3 contains 14 residues. Germline lookup yields CDR1 SQVTM and CDR2 ANQGSEA. CDR3 sequence: CSATVTGKSHEQYF. The CDR3 nucleotides are TGCAGCGCCACCGTGACAGGGAAATCCCACGAGCAGTACTTC.

This clone turned up a few times. The J gene is TRBJ1-4, the V gene TRBV23-1; 7 positions match TRBD1. TRBV23-1 is sorted into the ORF group, with uncertain function. V gave up 3 bases and J gave up 7 bases; unmatched junction bases: 5. This CDR3 spans 14 amino acids. CDR3 nucleotides: TGCGCCAGCAGTCATAGGGGGCGCGGTGAAAAACTGTTTTTT. It codes for CASSHRGRGEKLFF.

This clone was observed once. The gene calls are TRBV30 and TRBJ1-1; D is unresolved. The germline gives CDR1 GTSNPN, CDR2 SVGIG (reference sequence). V dropped 1 base and J dropped 4 bases, with 10 bases sitting between them. CDR3 size: 13 residues. DNA of the CDR3: TGTGCCTGGAGTGCCCAGGTGGGCACTGAAGCTTTCTTT. This encodes CAWSAQVGTEAFF.

The CDR3 DNA sequence: TGTGCCAGCAGCCAAGTGGCCTACACTGAAGCTTTCTTT. This sequence encodes CASSQVAYTEAFF. The chain has TRBV14 and TRBJ1-1, with no clear D. The CDR3 is 13 amino acids. From germline, CDR1 is SGHDN and CDR2 FVKESK. With 1 base removed from V and 3 bases from J, the gap between germline ends came to 6 bases.

This clone has only a few counts. The chain combines TRBV2 with TRBJ1-2; 10 nucleotides match TRBD1. The CDR3 contains 16 residues. Germline V CDR1 and CDR2: SNHLY, FYNNEI. V shed 6 bases and J 0 bases; nucleotides not matched to a gene: 7. The CDR3 loop reads CASRGTGAPSNYGYTF. The CDR3, as DNA: TGTGCCAGCAGGGGGACAGGGGCCCCTTCTAACTATGGCTACACCTTC.

This chain uses TRBV30 with TRBJ1-5, with D possibly being TRBD1 (5 bases). CDR1 is GTSNPN, CDR2 SVGIG, per germline (reference sequence). The CDR3 totals 14 residues. Trimming pared 7 bases from V and 0 bases from J, leaving 13 bases between. CDR3 nucleotide sequence: TGTGCCTTCCGAGACAGATATAGCAATCAGCCCCAGCATTTT. Translation: CAFRDRYSNQPQHF.

This clone was observed a handful of times. The chain couples TRBV10-3 to TRBJ2-7; 7 bases agree with TRBD1. The CDR3 extends over 16 amino acids. Germline CDR1 reads ENHRY; CDR2 reads SYGVKD. The J segment lost 1 base and the V segment lost 0 bases, leaving 6 bases of the junction unmatched. CDR3 sequence: CAISESRTGQSYEQYF. As DNA, the CDR3 is TGTGCCATCAGTGAGTCGCGGACAGGACAGTCCTACGAGCAGTACTTC.

This sequence joins TRBV29-1 and TRBJ1-3; D is unclear. V lost 3 bases and J lost 0, with 6 bases in between. The germline CDR1 and CDR2 sequences are SQVTM and ANQGSEA. This CDR3 comprises 13 residues. As DNA, the CDR3 is TGCAGCGTTGACCTCGACTCTGGAAACACCATATATTTT. Its translation is CSVDLDSGNTIYF.

This clone has only a few counts. The gene calls are TRBV5-1 and TRBJ1-2; D is unclear. V dropped 1 base and J dropped 4 bases, with 11 bases sitting between them. There are 14 residues in the CDR3. Germline loops: CDR1 SGHRS, CDR2 YFSETQ. The CDR3 nucleotides read TGCGCCAGCAGCTTGTCAGACGGTTCCTATGGCTACACCTTC. Translating gives CASSLSDGSYGYTF.

This sequence joins TRBV29-1 and TRBJ2-5, with 7 bases identical to TRBD1. V gave up 3 bases and J gave up 5 bases; unmatched junction bases: 6. Germline assignment: CDR1 SQVTM and CDR2 ANQGSEA. The CDR3 consists of 13 residues. The CDR3, as DNA: TGCAGCGTTGAGGGACAGCCAGGGGAGACCCAGTACTTC. Translating it yields CSVEGQPGETQYF.

This chain connects TRBV5-4 to TRBJ2-2; D possibly corresponds to TRBD1 (6 bases). V lost 4 bases and J lost 2, with 15 bases in between. This CDR3 comprises 16 residues. CDR1 and CDR2 (germline): SGHNT, YYREEE (reference sequence). CDR3 bases: TGTGCCAGCAGCCGACCCGGGACACCAAACACCGGGGAGCTGTTTTTT. It yields the protein CASSRPGTPNTGELFF.

J is TRBJ2-5 and V is TRBV7-2; TRBD1 aligns across 9 bases. The V gene end was trimmed by 6 bases and the J gene end by 5 bases; junction bases not matched to a gene: 7. Germline loops: CDR1 SGHTA, CDR2 FQGNSA. The CDR3 length is 14 residues. CDR3 sequence reads: CASRRGQGVETQYF. DNA for the CDR3: TGTGCCAGCAGACGGGGACAGGGTGTCGAGACCCAGTACTTC.

The sample holds a few counts of this clone. The rearrangement joins TRBV9 to TRBJ2-1; TRBD1 matches at 7 bases. CDR1 is SGDLS, CDR2 YYNGEE, per germline. V shed 4 bases and J 2 bases; nucleotides not matched to a gene: 6. The CDR3 totals 15 residues. CDR3 DNA: TGTGCCAGCAGCCCCCGACAGGGTCCCTACAATGAGCAGTTCTTC. The encoded protein is CASSPRQGPYNEQFF. Full variable domain (rest looked up from reference TRBV9 and TRBJ2-1): DSGVTQTPKHLITATGQRVTLRCSPRSGDLSVYWYQQSLDQGLQFLIQYYNGEERAKGNILERFSAQQFPDLHSELNLSSLELGDSALYFCASSPRQGPYNEQFFGPGTRLTVL.

The chain recombines TRBV27 with TRBJ2-1, with D perhaps TRBD1 (6 bases). Trimming removed 5 bases from V and 6 bases from J, with 14 bases in between. CDR1 is MNHEY and CDR2 is SMNVEV in the germline V gene (reference sequence). The length of the CDR3 is 14 residues. The CDR3 DNA sequence: TGTGCCAGCAGTCAACAGGGACGGTTCAATGAGCAGTTCTTC. It is translated as CASSQQGRFNEQFF.

This clone was seen only a few times. This chain connects TRBV4-1 to TRBJ2-1; D may be TRBD1 (6 bases). The V end was cut by 2 bases, the J end by 4 bases, with 15 bases between. The CDR3 has 16 amino acids. Germline lookup yields CDR1 MGHRA and CDR2 YSYEKL. CDR3 in amino acids: CASSQPARTAYNEQFF. DNA for the CDR3: TGCGCCAGCAGCCAACCTGCACGGACAGCTTACAATGAGCAGTTCTTC.

This clone turned up a few times. The gene calls are TRBV7-9 and TRBJ2-7; the match to TRBD1 covers 9 bases. Germline CDR1 SEHNR, CDR2 FQNEAQ (reference sequence). The CDR3 is 14 residues long. The V segment lost 3 bases and the J segment 2 bases; nucleotides outside the gene matches: 2. The CDR3 nucleotides are TGTGCCAGCAGCTTGGACAGGGGCACCTACGAGCAGTACTTC. This encodes CASSLDRGTYEQYF.

This chain connects TRBV25-1 to TRBJ2-7, with a possible D match to TRBD1 (5 bases). The ends were cut back, 6 bases at V and 2 bases at J, with 11 bases in the middle. Per the germline V gene, CDR1 is MGHDK and CDR2 is SYGVNS. The CDR3 runs 13 residues. The CDR3 nucleotides read TGTGCCAGCAGGTCTCAGGGCCCCTACGAGCAGTACTTC. Translated: CASRSQGPYEQYF.